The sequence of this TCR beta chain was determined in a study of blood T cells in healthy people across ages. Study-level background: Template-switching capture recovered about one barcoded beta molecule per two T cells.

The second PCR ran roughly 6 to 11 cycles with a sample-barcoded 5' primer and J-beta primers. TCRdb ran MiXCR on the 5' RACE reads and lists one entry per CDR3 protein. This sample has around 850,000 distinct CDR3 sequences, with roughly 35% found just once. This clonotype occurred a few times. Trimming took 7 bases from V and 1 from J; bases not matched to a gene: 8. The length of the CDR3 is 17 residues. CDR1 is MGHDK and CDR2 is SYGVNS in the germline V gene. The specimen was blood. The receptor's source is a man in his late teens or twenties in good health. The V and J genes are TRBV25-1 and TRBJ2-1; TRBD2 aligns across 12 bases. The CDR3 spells CASTRRTSGGSYNEQFF. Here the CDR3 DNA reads TGTGCCAGCACCCGAAGAACTAGCGGGGGGTCCTACAATGAGCAGTTCTTC. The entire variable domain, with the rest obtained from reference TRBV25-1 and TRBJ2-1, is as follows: EADIYQTPRYLVIGTGKKITLECSQTMGHDKMYWYQQDPGMELHLIHYSYGVNSTEKGDLSSESTVSRIRTEHFPLTLESARPSHTSQYLCASTRRTSGGSYNEQFFGPGTRLTVL.